The source of this T cell receptor (beta chain) is a study of cytomegalovirus exposure and HLA in healthy donors. Study-wide findings and caveats: In vitro data verified three CMV-associated chains as specific for CMV antigens. Further analysis, carried out later, found HLA-associated TCR beta chains more clonally expanded than equally common other chains.

There were likely unrecorded immune exposures, though donors were nominally healthy when sampled. Primers for the PCR totalled 60 Vbeta and 13 Jbeta. Clones were read by immunoSEQ multiplex PCR, and TCRdb kept only the in-frame ones, dropping some. The data contain around 110,000 clones, 55% to 85% of them singletons. Comments on this clone: As yet, its antigen is unknown.

The V gene's germline CDR1 is GTSNPN and CDR2 SVGIG (reference sequence). The CDR3 length is 13 residues. V was trimmed by 3 bases and J by 2 bases, leaving 9 bases between them. V gene TRBV30 combines with J gene TRBJ2-3; D remains unclear. This TCR derives from a man aged 30-40 years in good health and CMV-seronegative. The specimen was PBMCs. CDR3 bases: TGTGCCTGGAGAGGAGTCACCACAGATACGCAGTATTTT. Amino acid sequence: CAWRGVTTDTQYF.